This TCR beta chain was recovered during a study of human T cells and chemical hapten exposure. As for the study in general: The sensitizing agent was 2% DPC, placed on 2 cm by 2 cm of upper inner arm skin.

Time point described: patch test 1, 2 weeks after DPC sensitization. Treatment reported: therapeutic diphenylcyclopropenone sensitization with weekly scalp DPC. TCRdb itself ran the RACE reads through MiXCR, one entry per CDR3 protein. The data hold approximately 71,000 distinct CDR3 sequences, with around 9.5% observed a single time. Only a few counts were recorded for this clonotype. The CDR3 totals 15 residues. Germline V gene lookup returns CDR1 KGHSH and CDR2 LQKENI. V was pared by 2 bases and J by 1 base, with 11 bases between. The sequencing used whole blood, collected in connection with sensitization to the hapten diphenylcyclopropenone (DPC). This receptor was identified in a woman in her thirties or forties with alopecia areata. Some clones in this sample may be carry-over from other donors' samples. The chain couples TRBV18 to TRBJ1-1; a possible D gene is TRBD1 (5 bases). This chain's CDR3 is CASSPGPGPNTEAFF. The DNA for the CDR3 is TGTGCCAGCTCACCAGGCCCAGGGCCGAACACTGAAGCTTTCTTT. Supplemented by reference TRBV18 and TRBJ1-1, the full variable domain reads NAGVMQNPRHLVRRRGQEARLRCSPMKGHSHVYWYRQLPEEGLKFMVYLQKENIIDESGMPKERFSAEFPKEGPSILRIQQVVRGDSAAYFCASSPGPGPNTEAFFGQGTRLTVV.